The 14 T cell receptor beta chains below come from one sample, sequenced in a study of T cells in Graves' hyperthyroidism and ophthalmopathy. The source material, RNA transcripts, was used to amplify TCR beta CDR3 regions. First-round RT-PCR of the TCR CDR3 relied on the HTBI primer set. A single record per CDR3 protein comes from TCRdb applying MiXCR to the multiplex PCR reads. The sample includes 500,000 to 800,000 distinct CDR3 sequences, more than 14% of them seen just once. Sequenced input: blood. The receptors stem from a woman aged 45-60 years with Graves' ophthalmopathy.

This clonotype was picked up a small number of times. V and J are TRBV7-3 and TRBJ2-1; 9 bases align to TRBD2. With V trimmed by 2 bases and J by 7 bases, 6 bases remained unmatched. The V gene's germline CDR1 is SGHTA and CDR2 FQGTGA. This CDR3 has 15 amino acids. CDR3 amino acids: CASSLLSGSENEQFF. The CDR3 DNA reads as TGTGCCAGCAGCTTACTTAGCGGGAGTGAAAATGAGCAGTTCTTC. The full variable domain, in which reference TRBV7-3 and TRBJ2-1 provide the parts outside the CDR3, is GAGVSQTPSNKVTEKGKYVELRCDPISGHTALYWYRQSLGQGPEFLIYFQGTGAADDSGLPNDRFFAVRPEGSVSTLKIQRTERGDSAVYLCASSLLSGSENEQFFGPGTRLTVL.

At least ten counts were recorded for this clonotype. The chain employs TRBV5-1 and TRBJ1-3; D gene ambiguous. The CDR3 spans 16 residues. Looked up from germline, CDR1 is SGHRS and CDR2 is YFSETQ. Trimming pared 0 bases from V and 3 bases from J, leaving 13 bases between. The CDR3 loop is CASSLGREFVGNTIYF. CDR3 DNA sequence: TGCGCCAGCAGCTTGGGGAGAGAATTCGTTGGAAACACCATATATTTT.

The chain couples TRBV19 to TRBJ2-1; perhaps TRBD2 as D (6 bases). Trimming left V 7 bases short and J 2 bases short, with 15 bases between. This CDR3 comprises 15 residues. Germline V CDR1 and CDR2: LNHDA, SQIVND (reference sequence). CDR3 amino acids: CASTRDLGAYNEQFF. CDR3 coding DNA: TGTGCCAGTACCCGGGACTTAGGCGCCTACAATGAGCAGTTCTTC.

V is TRBV7-9 and J is TRBJ2-2; D unresolved. Germline values: CDR1 SEHNR, CDR2 FQNEAQ (reference sequence). This CDR3 is 14 amino acids long. The V end was cut by 5 bases, the J end by 2 bases, with 9 bases between. The CDR3 bases are TGTGCCAGCAGCCCAACAATAAACACCGGGGAGCTGTTTTTT. This encodes CASSPTINTGELFF.

In its sample, this clonotype was seen many times. The CDR3 loop reads CASSWDSREEKLFF. CDR3 DNA sequence: TGCGCCAGCAGCTGGGACAGTCGTGAGGAAAAACTGTTTTTT. V gene TRBV5-1 combines with J gene TRBJ1-4, with TRBD1 matching 7 bases. This CDR3 has 14 residues. The germline gives CDR1 SGHRS, CDR2 YFSETQ. The V gene end was trimmed by 3 bases and the J gene end by 8 bases; junction bases not matched to a gene: 7.

The CDR3 protein is CASSLDGSGEQYF. CDR3 nucleotide sequence: TGTGCCAGCAGCTTAGACGGGAGTGGGGAGCAGTACTTC. This rearrangement joins TRBV7-2 to TRBJ2-7, with D possibly matching TRBD2 (6 bases). Trimming removed 1 base from V and 7 bases from J, with 11 bases in between. The CDR3 covers 13 residues. The germline gives CDR1 SGHTA, CDR2 FQGNSA. Full variable domain (rest looked up from reference TRBV7-2 and TRBJ2-7): GAGVSQSPSNKVTEKGKDVELRCDPISGHTALYWYRQSLGQGLEFLIYFQGNSAPDKSGLPSDRFSAERTGGSVSTLTIQRTQQEDSAVYLCASSLDGSGEQYFGPGTRLTVT.

This clonotype was counted a few times. This sequence joins TRBV9 and TRBJ1-4; 8 positions match TRBD1. CDR1 and CDR2 (germline): SGDLS, YYNGEE. CDR3 length: 15 residues. After removal of 0 bases from V and 7 bases from J, the junction contained 5 bases not matched to a gene. The DNA for the CDR3 is TGTGCCAGCAGCGTAGAAGGACAGGGTCGTGAAAAACTGTTTTTT. This gives the protein CASSVEGQGREKLFF. The entire variable domain, with the rest obtained from reference TRBV9 and TRBJ1-4, is as follows: DSGVTQTPKHLITATGQRVTLRCSPRSGDLSVYWYQQSLDQGLQFLIQYYNGEERAKGNILERFSAQQFPDLHSELNLSSLELGDSALYFCASSVEGQGREKLFFGSGTQLSVL.

Regarding this clonotype: This may stem from a read error, because a much larger clone lies one nucleotide away. This rearrangement joins TRBV9 to TRBJ2-7; no clear D. The CDR3 extends over 11 amino acids. V was clipped by 4 bases and J by 7 bases, with 9 bases between them. The germline V gene has CDR1 SGDLS and CDR2 YYNGEE. CDR3 nucleotide sequence: TGTGCCAGCAGCCACCCCAATGAGCAGTACTTC. Translated: CASSHPNEQYF.

There are many counts of this clonotype. V gene TRBV6-1 combines with J gene TRBJ2-1; TRBD1 is a possible D gene (6 bases). Germline V CDR1 and CDR2: MNHNS, SASEGT. The CDR3 is 13 residues long. The V end lost 7 bases, the J end lost 8 bases, and 15 bases lay between the germline ends. The CDR3 DNA follows: TGTGCCAGCACAGAACAGGGTTCGTATGAGCAGTTCTTC. Translation: CASTEQGSYEQFF.

This clonotype was seen many times. This chain connects TRBV7-2 to TRBJ2-7, with 16 bases lining up with TRBD2. The CDR3 runs to 18 residues. Germline V gene lookup returns CDR1 SGHTA and CDR2 FQGNSA. With V trimmed by 4 bases and J by 7 bases, 13 bases remained unmatched. The CDR3 spells CASSWGLAGGLRLGEQYF. CDR3 nucleotides: TGTGCCAGCAGCTGGGGACTAGCGGGAGGGCTTCGTCTTGGGGAGCAGTACTTC. The full variable domain, its missing parts supplied by reference TRBV7-2 and TRBJ2-7, is GAGVSQSPSNKVTEKGKDVELRCDPISGHTALYWYRQSLGQGLEFLIYFQGNSAPDKSGLPSDRFSAERTGGSVSTLTIQRTQQEDSAVYLCASSWGLAGGLRLGEQYFGPGTRLTVT.

This clonotype was detected only a few times. V gene TRBV14 combines with J gene TRBJ1-6; tentatively, D is TRBD1 (5 bases). CDR3 size: 16 residues. The V and J ends lost 1 base and 8 bases respectively, with 15 bases between them. The germline CDR1 and CDR2 sequences are SGHDN and FVKESK. The CDR3 DNA follows: TGTGCCAGCAGCCAAGGGGTTGGGGGGTTCTATTCACCCCTCCACTTT. Translation: CASSQGVGGFYSPLHF.

This clonotype has only a few counts. The gene calls are TRBV7-2 and TRBJ2-1, with 13 bases matching TRBD2. This CDR3 region has 15 residues. V lost 5 bases to trimming and J lost 7 bases; unmatched junction nucleotides: 5. Germline-derived CDR1 and CDR2 are SGHTA and FQGNSA. The CDR3, as DNA: TGTGCCAGCAGCATAGGACTAGCGGGAGCGAATGAGCAGTTCTTC. Its protein product is CASSIGLAGANEQFF. Together with reference TRBV7-2 and TRBJ2-1, the CDR3 gives the full variable domain: GAGVSQSPSNKVTEKGKDVELRCDPISGHTALYWYRQSLGQGLEFLIYFQGNSAPDKSGLPSDRFSAERTGGSVSTLTIQRTQQEDSAVYLCASSIGLAGANEQFFGPGTRLTVL.

This clonotype was counted many times. The chain couples TRBV20-1 to TRBJ2-1, with a possible D match to TRBD2 (5 bases). This CDR3 has 14 amino acids. V lost 4 bases, J lost 4 bases, and 14 bases lay in between. Germline-derived CDR1 and CDR2 are DFQATT and SNEGSKA (reference sequence). Here the CDR3 reads CSAIQPGLYNEQFF. In DNA, the CDR3 is TGCAGTGCTATACAACCGGGGTTGTACAATGAGCAGTTCTTC.

About this clonotype: A read error is possible here, since a much larger clone lies one base away. This chain connects TRBV12-3 or TRBV12-4 to TRBJ1-5; D unresolved. The length of the CDR3 is 13 residues. V shed 0 bases and J shed 9 bases, with 9 bases lying between them. CDR3 sequence reads: CASSLARVRPQHF. CDR3 in DNA: TGTGCCAGCAGTTTAGCGAGGGTTCGGCCCCAGCATTTT.